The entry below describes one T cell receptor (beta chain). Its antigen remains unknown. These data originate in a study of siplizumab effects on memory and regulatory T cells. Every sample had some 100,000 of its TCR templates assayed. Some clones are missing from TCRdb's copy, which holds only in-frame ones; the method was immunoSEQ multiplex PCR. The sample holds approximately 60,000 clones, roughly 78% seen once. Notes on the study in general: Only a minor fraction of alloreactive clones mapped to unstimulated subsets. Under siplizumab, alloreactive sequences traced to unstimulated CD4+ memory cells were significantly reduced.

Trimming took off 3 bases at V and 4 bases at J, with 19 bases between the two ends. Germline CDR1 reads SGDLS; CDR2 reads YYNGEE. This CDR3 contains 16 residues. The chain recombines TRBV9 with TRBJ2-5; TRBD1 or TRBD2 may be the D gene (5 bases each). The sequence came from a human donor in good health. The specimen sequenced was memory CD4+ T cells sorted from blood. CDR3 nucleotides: TGTGCCAGCAGCGGGGACCCGGGACGGACCTCAGAGACCCAGTACTTC. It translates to CASSGDPGRTSETQYF.